This is a list of T cell receptor beta chains from one sample in a study of T cells in Graves' hyperthyroidism and ophthalmopathy. Via MiXCR, TCRdb re-called the multiplex PCR reads, giving one row per CDR3 protein. The sample lists about 480,000 distinct CDR3 sequences; under 25% were seen once. Sequences were obtained from blood. These receptors were taken from a woman aged 70-85 years with Graves' ophthalmopathy. CDR3s include the opening cysteine and the closing phenylalanine or tryptophan. Fields, in order: clone size, D gene, J gene, V gene, CDR3 protein, CDR3 DNA. A D gene is named only where the DNA matches it firmly. The size entry is marked missing in some rows and otherwise reads once, few, many or a size class.

clone size: few; D gene: -; J gene: TRBJ1-5; V gene: TRBV24-1; CDR3 protein: CATSQGYNQPQHF; CDR3 DNA: TGTGCCACCAGTCAGGGCTACAATCAGCCCCAGCATTTT
clone size: -; D gene: TRBD1; J gene: TRBJ2-1; V gene: TRBV5-5; CDR3 protein: CASSLEAGGSYNEQFF; CDR3 DNA: TGTGCCAGCAGCTTGGAGGCAGGGGGCTCCTACAATGAGCAGTTCTTC
clone size: few; D gene: -; J gene: TRBJ1-1; V gene: TRBV28; CDR3 protein: CASSLRRGAAEAFF; CDR3 DNA: TGTGCCAGCAGTTTACGCCGGGGGGCGGCTGAAGCTTTCTTT
clone size: -; D gene: TRBD2; J gene: TRBJ2-1; V gene: TRBV5-1; CDR3 protein: CASTTSGRFNEQFF; CDR3 DNA: TGCGCCAGCACCACTAGCGGGAGATTTAATGAGCAGTTCTTC
clone size: few; D gene: -; J gene: TRBJ2-1; V gene: TRBV18; CDR3 protein: CASSIPVWTYNEQFF; CDR3 DNA: TGTGCCAGCTCAATACCAGTTTGGACCTACAATGAGCAGTTCTTC
clone size: -; D gene: TRBD1; J gene: TRBJ1-2; V gene: TRBV6-2/TRBV6-3; CDR3 protein: CASSYPGRGLYGYTF; CDR3 DNA: TGTGCCAGCAGTTACCCCGGGAGGGGGCTTTATGGCTACACCTTC
clone size: -; D gene: TRBD1; J gene: TRBJ2-5; V gene: TRBV11-2; CDR3 protein: CASSLDILFVGTAQETQYF; CDR3 DNA: TGTGCCAGCAGCTTAGATATTCTATTTGTGGGGACAGCGCAAGAGACCCAGTACTTC
clone size: many; D gene: -; J gene: TRBJ1-1; V gene: TRBV2; CDR3 protein: CATRRLLTNTEAFF; CDR3 DNA: TGTGCCACCAGGAGACTGCTCACGAACACTGAAGCTTTCTTT
clone size: few; D gene: -; J gene: TRBJ1-1; V gene: TRBV19; CDR3 protein: CASSISGAVNTEAFF; CDR3 DNA: TGTGCCAGTAGTATATCCGGGGCCGTGAACACTGAAGCTTTCTTT
clone size: few; D gene: -; J gene: TRBJ2-1; V gene: TRBV15; CDR3 protein: CATSRDIESYNEQFF; CDR3 DNA: TGTGCCACCAGCAGAGATATAGAGTCCTACAATGAGCAGTTCTTC
clone size: many; D gene: TRBD1; J gene: TRBJ1-2; V gene: TRBV7-2; CDR3 protein: CASSLALTGASYGYTF; CDR3 DNA: TGTGCCAGCAGCTTAGCGCTGACAGGGGCTTCCTATGGCTACACCTTC
clone size: many; D gene: TRBD2; J gene: TRBJ2-1; V gene: TRBV12-3/TRBV12-4; CDR3 protein: CASSWTSGTNEQFF; CDR3 DNA: TGTGCCAGCAGTTGGACTAGCGGGACCAATGAGCAGTTCTTC
clone size: -; D gene: -; J gene: TRBJ2-5; V gene: TRBV20-1; CDR3 protein: CSARDGSGGQETQYF; CDR3 DNA: TGCAGTGCTAGAGATGGTAGTGGAGGCCAAGAGACCCAGTACTTC
clone size: -; D gene: -; J gene: TRBJ1-2; V gene: TRBV5-6; CDR3 protein: CASSSYRAAGYGYTF; CDR3 DNA: TGTGCCAGCAGCTCATACAGGGCTGCGGGGTATGGCTACACCTTC
clone size: -; D gene: -; J gene: TRBJ2-7; V gene: TRBV3-1; CDR3 protein: CASSQGWETTYEQYF; CDR3 DNA: TGTGCCAGCAGCCAAGGGTGGGAAACTACCTACGAGCAGTACTTC
clone size: -; D gene: TRBD1; J gene: TRBJ2-7; V gene: TRBV20-1; CDR3 protein: CSASRDRTYEQYF; CDR3 DNA: TGCAGTGCTAGCCGGGACAGGACCTACGAGCAGTACTTC
clone size: -; D gene: -; J gene: TRBJ1-5; V gene: TRBV20-1; CDR3 protein: CSARSGRYNQPQHF; CDR3 DNA: TGCAGTGCTAGGTCGGGCCGATACAATCAGCCCCAGCATTTT
clone size: -; D gene: -; J gene: TRBJ2-1; V gene: TRBV12-3/TRBV12-4; CDR3 protein: CASSRWRDEQFF; CDR3 DNA: TGTGCCAGCAGTCGATGGAGGGATGAGCAGTTCTTC
clone size: many; D gene: -; J gene: TRBJ2-1; V gene: TRBV7-2; CDR3 protein: CASSLASGASYNEQFF; CDR3 DNA: TGTGCCAGCAGCTTAGCCTCGGGGGCGAGCTACAATGAGCAGTTCTTC
clone size: -; D gene: TRBD1; J gene: TRBJ1-2; V gene: TRBV5-1; CDR3 protein: CASSIAGQVHYGYTF; CDR3 DNA: TGCGCCAGCAGCATCGCGGGACAGGTGCACTATGGCTACACCTTC
clone size: -; D gene: -; J gene: TRBJ2-3; V gene: TRBV5-4; CDR3 protein: CASSSGLRKTTDTQYF; CDR3 DNA: TGTGCCAGCAGCTCGGGACTGCGAAAGACCACAGATACGCAGTATTTT
clone size: -; D gene: TRBD1; J gene: TRBJ1-6; V gene: TRBV2; CDR3 protein: CASRLRETGLASPLHF; CDR3 DNA: TGTGCCAGCAGGCTCAGAGAGACAGGGTTAGCTTCACCCCTCCACTTT
clone size: -; D gene: -; J gene: TRBJ2-7; V gene: TRBV12-3/TRBV12-4; CDR3 protein: CASTRSTGRSYEQYF; CDR3 DNA: TGTGCCAGCACCCGCTCGACAGGGAGGTCCTACGAGCAGTACTTC
clone size: few; D gene: TRBD2; J gene: TRBJ2-7; V gene: TRBV12-3/TRBV12-4; CDR3 protein: CASSDTGTSGMGAIYEQYF; CDR3 DNA: TGTGCCAGCAGTGACACCGGGACTAGCGGGATGGGGGCAATCTACGAGCAGTACTTC
clone size: many; D gene: -; J gene: TRBJ1-3; V gene: TRBV28; CDR3 protein: CASQTPGSGNTIYF; CDR3 DNA: TGTGCCAGCCAGACCCCGGGTAGCGGAAACACCATATATTTT
clone size: -; D gene: -; J gene: TRBJ1-6; V gene: TRBV6-1; CDR3 protein: CASSDGGLSPLHF; CDR3 DNA: TGTGCCAGCAGTGACGGGGGGCTCTCACCCCTCCACTTT
clone size: -; D gene: -; J gene: TRBJ1-2; V gene: TRBV30; CDR3 protein: CAWSSGLPGGYTF; CDR3 DNA: TGTGCCTGGAGTTCGGGACTGCCGGGAGGCTACACCTTC
clone size: -; D gene: -; J gene: TRBJ1-2; V gene: TRBV15; CDR3 protein: CATSRDRDIYGYTF; CDR3 DNA: TGTGCCACCAGCAGAGACAGAGACATCTATGGCTACACCTTC